The 26 T cell receptor beta chains below were found in one sample sequenced in a study of siplizumab effects on memory and regulatory T cells. Measured with immunoSEQ multiplex PCR; TCRdb has only the in-frame clones, and not every one. Of 90,000 to 110,000 clones listed, approximately 90% were seen once; the top ten hold about 0.78%. The sequencing input was Tregs sorted from blood. The receptors were sampled from a human donor in good health.

The chain uses TRBV10-3 and TRBJ1-2; 11 nucleotides agree with TRBD1. Trimming took 2 bases from V and 1 from J; bases not matched to a gene: 3. CDR3 size: 16 residues. Germline V gene lookup returns CDR1 ENHRY and CDR2 SYGVKD. CDR3 coding DNA: TGTGCCATCAGTGAGGGGACAGGGGGAAGTAACTATGGCTACACCTTC. This encodes CAISEGTGGSNYGYTF.

This chain joins TRBV19 and TRBJ1-2; the D gene is possibly TRBD1 (6 bases). Germline V CDR1 and CDR2: LNHDA, SQIVND (reference sequence). Between the trimmed V and J ends, which lost 6 bases and 4 bases, there was a span of 12 bases. This CDR3 has 13 amino acids. CDR3 coding DNA: TGTGCCAGTAGCTCTCGACAGGTCTATGGCTACACCTTC. The encoded protein is CASSSRQVYGYTF.

The chain combines TRBV7-9 with TRBJ1-2, with 7 bases aligning to TRBD1. In germline, CDR1 is SEHNR, CDR2 FQNEAQ (reference sequence). This CDR3 is built from 13 residues. J was trimmed by 5 bases and V by 6 bases; bases with no gene match: 6. This chain's CDR3 is CASRQGPLYGYTF. DNA for the CDR3: TGTGCCAGCAGACAGGGGCCATTATATGGCTACACCTTC.

The chain has TRBV5-1 and TRBJ2-6; no firm D call. Germline V gene data show CDR1 as SGHRS and CDR2 as YFSETQ. The CDR3 is made up of 16 amino acids. Trimming removed 0 bases at V and 1 base at J, with 8 bases between. The CDR3: CASSLGLDSGANVLTF. CDR3 DNA: TGCGCCAGCAGCTTGGGTCTGGATTCTGGGGCCAACGTCCTGACTTTC.

The genes are TRBV4-1 and TRBJ2-7; D is unresolved. V gave up 4 bases and J gave up 2 bases, with 21 bases separating them. The CDR3 runs to 17 residues. CDR1 MGHRA and CDR2 YSYEKL come from the germline V gene. This CDR3 is CASSPSPNARSTYEQYF. DNA for the CDR3: TGCGCCAGCAGCCCCTCTCCAAACGCTCGATCCACCTACGAGCAGTACTTC.

This chain joins TRBV30 and TRBJ2-7; TRBD1 matches at 8 bases. Germline V gene data show CDR1 as GTSNPN and CDR2 as SVGIG (reference sequence). After removal of 0 bases from V and 6 bases from J, the junction contained 4 bases not matched to a gene. CDR3 length: 13 residues. The CDR3 region is CAWSVSGGAEQYF. CDR3 DNA: TGTGCCTGGAGTGTTTCAGGGGGCGCCGAGCAGTACTTC.

The chain has TRBV15 and TRBJ1-5; D gene uncertain. Germline loops: CDR1 LNHNV, CDR2 YYDKDF (reference sequence). Trimming removed 5 bases at V and 3 bases at J, with 11 bases between. The CDR3 is made up of 14 amino acids. The CDR3 here is CATSEGRINQPQHF. In DNA form, the CDR3 reads TGTGCCACCAGCGAAGGACGGATCAATCAGCCCCAGCATTTT. The variable domain in full, completed from reference TRBV15 and TRBJ1-5, reads DAMVIQNPRYQVTQFGKPVTLSCSQTLNHNVMYWYQQKSSQAPKLLFHYYDKDFNNEADTPDNFQSRRPNTSFCFLDIRSPGLGDTAMYLCATSEGRINQPQHFGDGTRLSIL.

This rearrangement joins TRBV5-1 to TRBJ1-2; 9 positions match TRBD1. The CDR3 spans 15 residues. Germline trimming cut 4 bases from V and 4 bases from J; bases unmatched to any gene: 8. Germline lookup yields CDR1 SGHRS and CDR2 YFSETQ. The CDR3 loop is CASSRGGQGPYGYTF. The DNA for the CDR3 is TGCGCCAGCAGCAGGGGGGGACAGGGCCCCTATGGCTACACCTTC.

The chain employs TRBV18 and TRBJ2-3; a possible D gene is TRBD2 (6 bases). Germline loops: CDR1 KGHSH, CDR2 LQKENI. CDR3 length equals 15 residues. Trimming left V 3 bases short and J 2 bases short, with 12 bases between. The CDR3 DNA follows: TGTGCCAGCTCACCGTCGGGACTTCTCACAGATACGCAGTATTTT. It specifies CASSPSGLLTDTQYF.

The rearrangement joins TRBV6-1 to TRBJ2-5; TRBD2 aligns across 9 bases. V lost 9 bases to trimming and J lost 5 bases; unmatched junction nucleotides: 10. This CDR3 is 14 amino acids long. CDR1 is MNHNS and CDR2 is SASEGT in the germline V gene. CDR3 amino acids: CASGTSRGWETQYF. The CDR3 DNA is TGTGCCAGTGGGACTAGCAGAGGATGGGAGACCCAGTACTTC.

DNA of the CDR3: TGTGCCAGCAGTTACTATGATCAGCCCCAGCATTTT. This sequence encodes CASSYYDQPQHF. The chain is built from TRBV6-5 and TRBJ1-5; D is undetermined. Trimming took off 1 base at V and 5 bases at J, with 3 bases between the two ends. There are 12 residues in the CDR3. Per germline, CDR1 MNHEY and CDR2 SVGAGI.

The chain combines TRBV27 with TRBJ1-5; no clear D gene. Between the trimmed V and J ends, which lost 5 bases and 3 bases, there was a span of 5 bases. CDR1 is MNHEY and CDR2 is SMNVEV in the germline V gene (reference sequence). The length of the CDR3 is 12 residues. The CDR3 coding sequence is TGTGCCAGCAGTGAATTCAATCAGCCCCAGCATTTT. This codes for CASSEFNQPQHF.

This clone appeared a single time. The V gene is TRBV6-1, the J gene TRBJ2-7; no firm D call. V lost 7 bases and J lost 2, with 6 bases in between. This CDR3 contains 11 residues. CDR1 and CDR2 (germline): MNHNS, SASEGT. The CDR3 spells CASKATYEQYF. DNA of the CDR3: TGTGCCAGCAAGGCTACCTACGAGCAGTACTTC.

The chain employs TRBV6-1 and TRBJ2-1; 8 bases map to TRBD2. This CDR3 has 13 residues. Germline CDR1 reads MNHNS; CDR2 reads SASEGT. V gave up 8 bases and J gave up 9 bases; unmatched junction bases: 9. The CDR3 reads CASPNRAGGEQFF. DNA of the CDR3: TGTGCCAGCCCGAACCGGGCGGGGGGTGAGCAGTTCTTC.

V and J are TRBV5-1 and TRBJ1-1; no clear D. CDR1 and CDR2 (germline): SGHRS, YFSETQ. Trimming removed 0 bases at V and 5 bases at J, with 14 bases between. This CDR3 region has 15 residues. Written as DNA, the CDR3 is TGCGCCAGCAGCTTGGTTGGGCAGGCGGGGACTGAAGCTTTCTTT. Residues: CASSLVGQAGTEAFF.

This chain joins TRBV7-9 and TRBJ1-4, with D possibly matching TRBD1 (6 bases). In germline, CDR1 is SEHNR, CDR2 FQNEAQ (reference sequence). CDR3 length equals 16 residues. V was trimmed by 3 bases and J by 0 bases, leaving 11 bases between them. The CDR3 spells CASSLGASTTNEKLFF. CDR3 nucleotide sequence: TGTGCCAGCAGCTTGGGGGCTTCAACAACTAATGAAAAACTGTTTTTT.

The chain carries TRBV18 and TRBJ2-7; 10 bases align to TRBD1. Germline CDR1 is KGHSH and CDR2 is LQKENI. Unmatched junction bases numbered 4, after V lost 4 bases and J lost 4 bases. This CDR3 comprises 14 residues. In DNA, the CDR3 is TGTGCCAGCTCACGGGACAGGGGCTTGTACGAGCAGTACTTC. It yields the protein CASSRDRGLYEQYF.

This sequence joins TRBV20-1 and TRBJ1-4; possible D gene TRBD1, 5 bases. The CDR3 extends over 11 amino acids. Germline V gene lookup returns CDR1 DFQATT and CDR2 SNEGSKA (reference sequence). Trimming stripped 5 bases from V and 8 bases from J, with 9 bases between. The CDR3 spells CSAGTVEKLFF. CDR3 nucleotide sequence: TGCAGTGCTGGGACTGTCGAAAAACTGTTTTTT.

This chain uses TRBV10-3 with TRBJ2-7; 8 bases fit TRBD2. Germline V gene sequence: CDR1 ENHRY, CDR2 SYGVKD. V shed 2 bases, J shed 2 bases, and the junction held 2 bases outside the gene matches. The CDR3 length is 14 residues. The CDR3 spells CAISEGLATYEQYF. The CDR3, as DNA: TGTGCCATCAGTGAGGGACTAGCTACCTACGAGCAGTACTTC.

The sample holds a few counts of this clone. The chain employs TRBV7-9 and TRBJ2-7, with D tentatively TRBD1 (5 bases). V was pared by 2 bases and J by 5 bases, with 16 bases between. The CDR3 sequence is 15 residues long. Germline V gene lookup returns CDR1 SEHNR and CDR2 FQNEAQ (reference sequence). The CDR3 is CASSLMGGLGHEQYF. In DNA form, the CDR3 reads TGTGCCAGCAGCTTAATGGGTGGCTTGGGGCACGAGCAGTACTTC.

This sequence joins TRBV6-1 and TRBJ1-5, with no clear D. The ends were cut back, 6 bases at V and 6 bases at J, with 15 bases in the middle. CDR3 length: 14 amino acids. CDR1 and CDR2 (germline): MNHNS, SASEGT. CDR3 DNA sequence: TGTGCCAGCAGCCTAGAGGGAGACGTTCAGCCCCAGCATTTT. Amino acid sequence: CASSLEGDVQPQHF.

The gene calls are TRBV7-2 and TRBJ2-2, with TRBD1 matching over 7 bases. V shed 5 bases and J 7 bases; nucleotides not matched to a gene: 7. CDR3 size: 14 residues. CDR1 is SGHTA, CDR2 FQGNSA, per germline. The CDR3 region is CASSTQGDLGELFF. The CDR3 DNA sequence: TGTGCCAGCAGCACGCAGGGGGACCTCGGGGAGCTGTTTTTT.

This chain connects TRBV11-2 to TRBJ2-5; possibly TRBD2 for D (5 bases). The J call is uncertain, as TRBJ2-7 better fits the DNA end. The CDR3 covers 16 residues. Germline V gives CDR1 SGHAT, CDR2 FQNNGV. The CDR3, as DNA: TGTGCCAGCAGCGCCCGCGGACTGAGAACATCCTACGAGCAGTACTTC. Its translation is CASSARGLRTSYEQYF.

V gene TRBV11-2 combines with J gene TRBJ2-7; the match to TRBD1 covers 11 bases. V was clipped by 4 bases and J by 4 bases; unmatched bases: 6. The germline gives CDR1 SGHAT, CDR2 FQNNGV. The CDR3 is made up of 15 amino acids. The DNA for the CDR3 is TGTGCCAGCAGCTCCGTGGACAGGGGGCTTTACGAGCAGTACTTC. It is translated as CASSSVDRGLYEQYF.

Only a few counts were recorded for this clone. V gene TRBV25-1 combines with J gene TRBJ2-7; the match to TRBD2 covers 10 bases. The V gene end was trimmed by 6 bases and the J gene end by 0 bases; junction bases not matched to a gene: 2. The CDR3 covers 14 residues. Germline loops: CDR1 MGHDK, CDR2 SYGVNS. CDR3 nucleotide sequence: TGTGCCAGCAGAGCTAGCGGGAGCTCCTACGAGCAGTACTTC. It translates to CASRASGSSYEQYF.

A single count supports this clone. V gene TRBV2 combines with J gene TRBJ2-7; 9 bases are a match to TRBD1. Germline assignment: CDR1 SNHLY and CDR2 FYNNEI. The CDR3 is made up of 15 amino acids. J gave up 1 base and V 5 bases, and 6 bases lay outside the gene matches. The CDR3 DNA is TGTGCCAGCAGTTTCCCGGGACAGGGTTCCTACGAGCAGTACTTC. Translated, it gives CASSFPGQGSYEQYF.